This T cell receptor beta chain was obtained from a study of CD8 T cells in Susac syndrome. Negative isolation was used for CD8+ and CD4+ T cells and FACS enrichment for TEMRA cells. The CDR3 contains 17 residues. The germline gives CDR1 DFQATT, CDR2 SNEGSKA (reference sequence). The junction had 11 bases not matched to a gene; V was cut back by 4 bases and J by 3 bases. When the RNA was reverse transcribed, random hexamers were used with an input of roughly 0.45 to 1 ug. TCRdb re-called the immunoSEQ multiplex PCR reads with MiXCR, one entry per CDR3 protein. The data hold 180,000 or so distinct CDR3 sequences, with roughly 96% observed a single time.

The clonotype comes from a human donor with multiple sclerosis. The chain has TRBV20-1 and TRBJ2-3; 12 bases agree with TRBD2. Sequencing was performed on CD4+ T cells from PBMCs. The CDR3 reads CSATTSGSVGSTDTQYF. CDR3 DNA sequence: TGCAGTGCTACGACTAGCGGGAGCGTTGGGTCGACAGATACGCAGTATTTT.